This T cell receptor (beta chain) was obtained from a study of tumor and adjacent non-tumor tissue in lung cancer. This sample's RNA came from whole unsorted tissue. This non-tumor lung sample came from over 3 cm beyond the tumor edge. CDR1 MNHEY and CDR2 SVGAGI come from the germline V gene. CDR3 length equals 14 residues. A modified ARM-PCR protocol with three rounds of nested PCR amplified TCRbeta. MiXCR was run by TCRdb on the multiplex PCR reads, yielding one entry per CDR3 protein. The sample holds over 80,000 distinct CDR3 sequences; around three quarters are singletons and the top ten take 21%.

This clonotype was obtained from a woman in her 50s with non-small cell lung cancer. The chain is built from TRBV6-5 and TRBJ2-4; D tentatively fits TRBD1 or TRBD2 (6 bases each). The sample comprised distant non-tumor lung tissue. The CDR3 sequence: CVSSVRGPKNIQYF. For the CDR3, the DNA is TGTGTCAGTAGTGTCCGGGGGCCCAAAAACATTCAGTACTTC.